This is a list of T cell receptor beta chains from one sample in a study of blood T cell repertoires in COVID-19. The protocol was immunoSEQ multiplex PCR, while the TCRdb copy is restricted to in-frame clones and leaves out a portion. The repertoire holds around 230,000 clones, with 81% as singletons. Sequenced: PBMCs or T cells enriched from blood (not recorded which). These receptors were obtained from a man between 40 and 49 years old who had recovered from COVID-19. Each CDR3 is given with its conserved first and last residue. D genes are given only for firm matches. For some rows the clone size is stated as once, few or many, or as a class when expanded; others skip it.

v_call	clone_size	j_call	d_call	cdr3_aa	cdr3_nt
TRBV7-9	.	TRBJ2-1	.	CASSLTGNEQFF	TGTGCCAGCAGCCTGACGGGTAATGAGCAGTTCTTC
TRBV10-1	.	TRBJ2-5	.	CASSESQPAVGGTQYF	TGCGCCAGCAGTGAGTCACAGCCAGCCGTAGGGGGGACCCAGTACTTC
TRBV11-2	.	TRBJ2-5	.	CASSLELRGRQETQYF	TGTGCCAGCAGCTTAGAGTTGCGAGGCCGGCAAGAGACCCAGTACTTC
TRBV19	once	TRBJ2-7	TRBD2	CASSRASGDHEQYF	TGTGCCAGTAGTAGGGCTAGCGGGGACCACGAGCAGTACTTC
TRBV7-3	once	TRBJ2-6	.	CASSPGSHSGANVLTF	TGTGCCAGCAGCCCTGGGAGCCACTCTGGGGCCAACGTCCTGACTTTC
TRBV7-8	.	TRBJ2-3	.	CASSSTRPPGADTQYF	TGTGCCAGCAGCTCAACTAGACCCCCCGGGGCAGATACGCAGTATTTT
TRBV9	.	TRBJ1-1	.	CASSFTGMNTEAFF	TGTGCCAGCAGCTTCACGGGAATGAACACTGAAGCTTTCTTT
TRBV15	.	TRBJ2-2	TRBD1	CATSSRGPGTGELFF	TGTGCCACCAGCAGCAGGGGGCCTGGCACCGGGGAGCTGTTTTTT
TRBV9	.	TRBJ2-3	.	CASSVEVGADTQYF	TGTGCCAGCAGCGTAGAGGTAGGGGCAGATACGCAGTATTTT
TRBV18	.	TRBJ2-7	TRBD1	CASSPGTGDEQYF	TGTGCCAGCTCACCTGGGACAGGGGACGAGCAGTACTTC
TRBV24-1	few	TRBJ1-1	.	CATSEGGRTEAFF	TGTGCCACCAGTGAGGGGGGGAGAACTGAAGCTTTCTTT
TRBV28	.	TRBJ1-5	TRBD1	CASSTLGQGNQPQHF	TGTGCCAGCAGTACCCTGGGACAGGGGAATCAGCCCCAGCATTTT
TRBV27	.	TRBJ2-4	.	CASRDIRRGLPLNIQYF	TGTGCCAGCAGAGATATTAGGAGGGGGCTCCCTCTAAACATTCAGTACTTC
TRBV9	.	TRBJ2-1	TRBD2	CASSETETSGYKSEQFF	TGTGCCAGCAGCGAGACCGAGACTAGCGGGTATAAGAGTGAGCAGTTCTTC
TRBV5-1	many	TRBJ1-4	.	CASSLSADRNEKLFF	TGCGCCAGCAGCTTGTCGGCAGACAGAAATGAAAAACTGTTTTTT
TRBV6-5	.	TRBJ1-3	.	CASSYSHSGNTIYF	TGTGCCAGCAGTTACTCCCACTCTGGAAACACCATATATTTT
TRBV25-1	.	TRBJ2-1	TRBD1	CASTDRGLYNEQFF	TGTGCCAGCACAGACAGGGGGTTGTACAATGAGCAGTTCTTC
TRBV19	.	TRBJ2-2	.	CASSFRLVLSTGELFF	TGTGCCAGTAGTTTCCGACTAGTTTTGTCAACCGGGGAGCTGTTTTTT
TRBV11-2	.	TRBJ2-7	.	CASSLVADSSYEQYF	TGTGCCAGCAGCTTAGTTGCGGACAGCTCCTACGAGCAGTACTTC
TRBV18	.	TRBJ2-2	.	CASSPRPGTGELFF	TGTGCCAGCTCACCACGTCCAGGGACCGGGGAGCTGTTTTTT
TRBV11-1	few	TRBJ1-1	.	CASSFKQGTEAFF	TGTGCCAGCAGCTTTAAGCAGGGAACTGAAGCTTTCTTT
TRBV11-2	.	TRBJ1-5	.	CASSFTGGPQPQHF	TGTGCCAGCAGCTTCACGGGGGGTCCCCAGCCCCAGCATTTT
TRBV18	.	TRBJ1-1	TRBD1	CASSAGTGSEAFF	TGTGCCAGCTCAGCCGGGACAGGCTCTGAAGCTTTCTTT
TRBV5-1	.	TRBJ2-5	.	CASSLGVGRWETQYF	TGCGCCAGCAGCTTGGGTGTAGGGAGGTGGGAGACCCAGTACTTC
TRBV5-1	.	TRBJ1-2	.	CASRGGQGVYGYTF	TGCGCCAGCAGGGGTGGGCAGGGCGTTTATGGCTACACCTTC
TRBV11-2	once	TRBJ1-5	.	CASSLEVAGGPWVNQPQHF	TGTGCCAGCAGCTTAGAAGTGGCTGGGGGCCCCTGGGTCAATCAGCCCCAGCATTTT
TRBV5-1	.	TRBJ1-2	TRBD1	CASSLQGAHGYTF	TGCGCCAGCAGCTTGCAGGGGGCGCATGGCTACACCTTC
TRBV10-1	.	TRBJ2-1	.	CASSLSSDEQFF	TGCGCCAGCAGTCTGTCTAGCGACGAGCAGTTCTTC
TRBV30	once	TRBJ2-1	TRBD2	CAWSVQAGGPYEQFF	TGTGCCTGGAGTGTACAAGCGGGAGGGCCCTATGAGCAGTTCTTC
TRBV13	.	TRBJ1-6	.	CASSLGQPVVGSPLHF	TGTGCCAGCAGCTTAGGACAGCCAGTAGTGGGTTCACCCCTCCACTTT
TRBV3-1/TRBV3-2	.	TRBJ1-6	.	CASSQADRRNSPLHF	TGTGCCAGCAGCCAAGCTGACAGGCGTAATTCACCCCTCCACTTT
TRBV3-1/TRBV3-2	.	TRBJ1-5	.	CASSQEGRVNQPQHF	TGTGCCAGCAGCCAAGAAGGGCGGGTGAATCAGCCCCAGCATTTT
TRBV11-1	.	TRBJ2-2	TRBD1	CASSLGRGRITGELFF	TGTGCCAGCAGCTTAGGAAGGGGGCGTATCACCGGGGAGCTGTTTTTT
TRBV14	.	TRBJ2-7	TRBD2	CASSQEAGDLYEQYF	TGTGCCAGCAGCCAAGAAGCGGGAGACTTATACGAGCAGTACTTC
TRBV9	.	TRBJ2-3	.	CASSALRVSTDTQYF	TGTGCCAGCAGCGCCTTGAGGGTCAGCACAGATACGCAGTATTTT
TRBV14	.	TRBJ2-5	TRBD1	CASSQERTGRKETQYF	TGTGCCAGCAGCCAAGAACGGACAGGGCGGAAAGAGACCCAGTACTTC
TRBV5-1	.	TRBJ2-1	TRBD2	CASSTPGTRNEQFF	TGCGCCAGCAGCACCCCCGGGACTAGGAATGAGCAGTTCTTC
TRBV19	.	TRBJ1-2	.	CASQTTAADYGYTF	TGTGCCAGCCAGACTACAGCCGCCGACTATGGCTACACCTTC
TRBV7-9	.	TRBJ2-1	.	CASSLDYQGQFF	TGTGCCAGCAGCTTAGACTACCAGGGGCAGTTCTTC
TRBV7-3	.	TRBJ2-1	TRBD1	CASSLMGGTGEYNEQFF	TGTGCCAGCAGCTTAATGGGAGGGACAGGGGAATACAATGAGCAGTTCTTC
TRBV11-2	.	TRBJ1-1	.	CASSFTQDTEAFF	TGTGCCAGCAGCTTTACACAAGACACTGAAGCTTTCTTT
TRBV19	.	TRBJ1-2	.	CASSIERDSLGYTF	TGTGCCAGTAGTATAGAGCGGGACTCCTTGGGCTACACCTTC
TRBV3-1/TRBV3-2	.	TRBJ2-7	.	CASSQDRQVSEQYF	TGTGCCAGCAGCCAAGATCGGCAGGTCAGCGAGCAGTACTTC
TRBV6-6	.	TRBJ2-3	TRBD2	CASSPPGTSLTDTQYF	TGTGCCAGCAGCCCGCCCGGGACTAGCCTCACAGATACGCAGTATTTT
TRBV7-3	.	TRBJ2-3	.	CASSSYVLETQYF	TGTGCCAGCAGCTCGTATGTCCTAGAAACGCAGTATTTT
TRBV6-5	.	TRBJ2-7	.	CASSTALNYEQYF	TGTGCCAGCAGTACAGCCCTCAACTACGAGCAGTACTTC
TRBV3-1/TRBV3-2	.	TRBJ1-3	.	CASSQGSSGNTIYF	TGTGCCAGCAGCCAGGGGAGCTCTGGAAACACCATATATTTT
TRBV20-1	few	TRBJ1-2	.	CSASRPGKVGGYTF	TGCAGTGCTAGTCGTCCGGGGAAGGTTGGAGGCTACACCTTC
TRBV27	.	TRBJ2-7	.	CASSFRGGEQYF	TGTGCCAGCAGTTTCAGGGGCGGGGAGCAGTACTTC
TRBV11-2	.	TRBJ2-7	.	CASSLGPGSSYEQYF	TGTGCCAGCAGCTTAGGTCCAGGGTCTTCCTACGAGCAGTACTTC